Many counts were recorded for the clone carrying this T cell receptor (beta chain). What it binds is unknown. This sample is part of a study of early T cells in non-severe SARS-CoV-2 infection. Broader study findings: A preference for anti-spike CD8 responses marked VDJdb matching, which missed private and CD4 specificities.

Molecules of cDNA were individually given unique molecular identifiers that were attached to them. TCRdb called the 5' RACE reads again in MiXCR, with one record for every CDR3 protein. The table lists fewer than 100,000 distinct CDR3 sequences, around 12% of them singletons, with 3.4% in the top ten. Trimming pared 2 bases from V and 9 bases from J, leaving 11 bases between. The CDR3 totals 13 residues. Germline CDR1 is SGHVS and CDR2 is FQNEAQ. This TCR came from an adult who was a healthcare worker with PCR-confirmed SARS-CoV-2 infection or an uninfected control (not recorded which). The material sequenced was whole blood. This chain uses TRBV7-8 with TRBJ2-1, with D perhaps being TRBD1 or TRBD2 (6 bases each). The CDR3 DNA follows: TGTGCCAGCAGCTTAAGGGGGAGGAGTGAGCAGTTCTTC. Protein sequence: CASSLRGRSEQFF.